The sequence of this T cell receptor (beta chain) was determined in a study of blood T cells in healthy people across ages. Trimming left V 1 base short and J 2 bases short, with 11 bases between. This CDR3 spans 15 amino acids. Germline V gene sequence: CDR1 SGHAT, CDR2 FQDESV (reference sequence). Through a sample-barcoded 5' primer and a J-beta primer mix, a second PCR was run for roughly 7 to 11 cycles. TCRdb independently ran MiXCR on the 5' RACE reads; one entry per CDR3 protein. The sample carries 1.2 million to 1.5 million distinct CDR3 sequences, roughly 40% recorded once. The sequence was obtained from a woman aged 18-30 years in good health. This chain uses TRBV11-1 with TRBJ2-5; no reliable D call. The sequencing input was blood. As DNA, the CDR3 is TGTGCCAGCAGCTTAGGGGGAAACCTTCAAGAGACCCAGTACTTC. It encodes CASSLGGNLQETQYF. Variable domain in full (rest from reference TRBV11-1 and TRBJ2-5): EAEVAQSPRYKITEKSQAVAFWCDPISGHATLYWYRQILGQGPELLVQFQDESVVDDSQLPKDRFSAERLKGVDSTLKIQPAELGDSAMYLCASSLGGNLQETQYFGPGTRLLVL.